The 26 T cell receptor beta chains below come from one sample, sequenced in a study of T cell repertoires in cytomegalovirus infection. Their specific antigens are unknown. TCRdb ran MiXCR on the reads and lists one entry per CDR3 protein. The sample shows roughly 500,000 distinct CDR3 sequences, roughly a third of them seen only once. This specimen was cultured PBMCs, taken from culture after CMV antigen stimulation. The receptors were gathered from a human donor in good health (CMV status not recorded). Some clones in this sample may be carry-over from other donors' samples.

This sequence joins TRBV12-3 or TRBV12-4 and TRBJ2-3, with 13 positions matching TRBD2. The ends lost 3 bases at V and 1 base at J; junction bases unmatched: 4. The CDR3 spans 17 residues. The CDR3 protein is CASSFRTSGRGTDTQYF. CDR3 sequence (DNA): TGTGCCAGCAGTTTTCGGACTAGCGGGAGAGGCACAGATACGCAGTATTTT.

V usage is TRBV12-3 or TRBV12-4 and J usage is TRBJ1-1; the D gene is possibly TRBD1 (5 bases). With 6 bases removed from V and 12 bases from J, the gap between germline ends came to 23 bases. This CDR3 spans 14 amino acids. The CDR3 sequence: CASSPPPRGGGSFF. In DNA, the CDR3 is TGTGCCAGCAGCCCCCCTCCTCGGGGCGGTGGGTCTTTCTTT.

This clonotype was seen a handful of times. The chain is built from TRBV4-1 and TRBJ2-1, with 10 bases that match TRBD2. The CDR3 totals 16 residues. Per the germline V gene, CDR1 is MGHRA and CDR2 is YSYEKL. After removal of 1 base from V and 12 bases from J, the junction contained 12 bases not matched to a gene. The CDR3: CASSQVGTSVATGQFF. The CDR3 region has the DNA TGCGCCAGCAGCCAAGTGGGGACTAGCGTAGCGACCGGGCAGTTCTTC.

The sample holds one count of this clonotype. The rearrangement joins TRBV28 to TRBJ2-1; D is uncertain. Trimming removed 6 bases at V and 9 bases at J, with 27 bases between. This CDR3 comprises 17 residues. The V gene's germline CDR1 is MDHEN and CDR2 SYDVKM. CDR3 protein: CASRSPILSRTPGEQFF. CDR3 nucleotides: TGTGCCAGCAGAAGCCCGATACTAAGTAGGACGCCGGGTGAGCAGTTCTTC.

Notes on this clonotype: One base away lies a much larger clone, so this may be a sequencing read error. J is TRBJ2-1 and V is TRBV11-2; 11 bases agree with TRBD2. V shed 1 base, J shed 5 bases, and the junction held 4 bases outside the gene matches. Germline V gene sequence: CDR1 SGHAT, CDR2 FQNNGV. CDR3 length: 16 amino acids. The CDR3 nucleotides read TGTGCCAGCAGCTTAGTTAGCGGGAGGGCCCACAATGAGCAGTTCTTC. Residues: CASSLVSGRAHNEQFF.

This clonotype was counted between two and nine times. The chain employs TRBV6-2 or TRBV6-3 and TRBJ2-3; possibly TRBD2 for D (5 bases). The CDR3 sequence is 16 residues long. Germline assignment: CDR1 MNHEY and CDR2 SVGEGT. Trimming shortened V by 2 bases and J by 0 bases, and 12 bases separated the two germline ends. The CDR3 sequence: CASSYPGWKSTDTQYF. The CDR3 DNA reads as TGTGCCAGCAGTTACCCGGGGTGGAAGAGCACAGATACGCAGTATTTT.

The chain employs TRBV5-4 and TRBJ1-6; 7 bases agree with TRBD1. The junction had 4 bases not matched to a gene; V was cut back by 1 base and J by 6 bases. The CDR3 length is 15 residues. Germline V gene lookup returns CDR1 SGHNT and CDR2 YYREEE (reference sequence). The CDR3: CASSLWTGGNSPLHF. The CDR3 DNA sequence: TGTGCCAGCAGCTTGTGGACAGGTGGTAATTCACCCCTCCACTTT.

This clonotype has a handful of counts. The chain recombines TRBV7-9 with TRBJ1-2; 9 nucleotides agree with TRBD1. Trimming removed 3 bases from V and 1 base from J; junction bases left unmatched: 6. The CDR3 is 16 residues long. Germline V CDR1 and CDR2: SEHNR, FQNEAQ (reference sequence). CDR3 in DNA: TGTGCCAGCAGCTTCCCGACAGGGGGAGTTAACTATGGCTACACCTTC. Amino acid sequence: CASSFPTGGVNYGYTF.

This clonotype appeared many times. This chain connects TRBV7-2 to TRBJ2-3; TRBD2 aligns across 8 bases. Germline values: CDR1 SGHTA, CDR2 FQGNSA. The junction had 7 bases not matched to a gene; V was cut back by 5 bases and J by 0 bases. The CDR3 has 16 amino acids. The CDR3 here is CASSRHLAGSTDTQYF. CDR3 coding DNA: TGTGCCAGCAGCCGCCATCTAGCGGGTAGCACAGATACGCAGTATTTT.

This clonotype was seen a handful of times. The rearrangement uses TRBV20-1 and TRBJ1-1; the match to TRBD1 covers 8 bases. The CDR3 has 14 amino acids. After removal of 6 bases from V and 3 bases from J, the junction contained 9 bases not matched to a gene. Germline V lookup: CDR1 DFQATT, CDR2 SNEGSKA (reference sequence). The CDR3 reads CSAEDGQGHTEAFF. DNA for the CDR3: TGCAGTGCCGAAGATGGACAGGGACACACTGAAGCTTTCTTT.

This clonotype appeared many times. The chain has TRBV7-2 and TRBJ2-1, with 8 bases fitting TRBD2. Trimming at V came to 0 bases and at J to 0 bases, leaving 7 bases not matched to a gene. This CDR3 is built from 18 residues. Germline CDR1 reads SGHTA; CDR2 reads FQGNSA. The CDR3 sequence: CASSLAGVAGLSYNEQFF. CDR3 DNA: TGTGCCAGCAGCTTAGCGGGTGTAGCGGGGCTCTCCTACAATGAGCAGTTCTTC.

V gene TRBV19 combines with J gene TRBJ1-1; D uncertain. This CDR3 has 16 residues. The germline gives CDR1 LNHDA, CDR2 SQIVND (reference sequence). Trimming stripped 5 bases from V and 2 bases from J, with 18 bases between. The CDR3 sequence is CASSFLGGSPNTEAFF. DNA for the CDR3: TGTGCCAGTAGTTTTTTGGGAGGCAGTCCAAACACTGAAGCTTTCTTT.

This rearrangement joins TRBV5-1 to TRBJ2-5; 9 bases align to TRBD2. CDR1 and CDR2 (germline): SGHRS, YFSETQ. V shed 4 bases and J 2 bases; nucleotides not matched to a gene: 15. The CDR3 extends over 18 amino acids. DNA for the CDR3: TGCGCCAGCAGCCATGGGGGGCTAGCGGGAACCTCTCAAGAGACCCAGTACTTC. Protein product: CASSHGGLAGTSQETQYF.

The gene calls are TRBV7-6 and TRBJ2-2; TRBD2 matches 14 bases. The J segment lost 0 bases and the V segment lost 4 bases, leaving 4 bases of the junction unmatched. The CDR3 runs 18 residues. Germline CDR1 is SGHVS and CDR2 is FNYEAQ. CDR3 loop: CASSSGLAGASNTGELFF. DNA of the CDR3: TGTGCCAGCAGCTCGGGACTAGCGGGAGCCTCGAACACCGGGGAGCTGTTTTTT.

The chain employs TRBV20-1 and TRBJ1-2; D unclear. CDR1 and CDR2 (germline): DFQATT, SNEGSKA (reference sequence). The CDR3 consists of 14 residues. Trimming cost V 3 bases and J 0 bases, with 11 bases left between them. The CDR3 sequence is CSASRTLANYGYTF. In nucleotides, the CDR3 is TGCAGTGCTAGTCGGACTTTAGCTAACTATGGCTACACCTTC.

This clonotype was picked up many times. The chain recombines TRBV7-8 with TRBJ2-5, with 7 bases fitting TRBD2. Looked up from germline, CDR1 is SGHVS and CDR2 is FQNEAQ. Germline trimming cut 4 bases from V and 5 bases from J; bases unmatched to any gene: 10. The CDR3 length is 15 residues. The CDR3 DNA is TGTGCCAGCAGCTCCCGGGCGGGAGAGTGGGAGACCCAGTACTTC. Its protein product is CASSSRAGEWETQYF. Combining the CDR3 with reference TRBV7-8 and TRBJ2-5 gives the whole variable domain GAGVSQSPRYKVAKRGQDVALRCDPISGHVSLFWYQQALGQGPEFLTYFQNEAQLDKSGLPSDRFFAERPEGSVSTLKIQRTQQEDSAVYLCASSSRAGEWETQYFGPGTRLLVL.

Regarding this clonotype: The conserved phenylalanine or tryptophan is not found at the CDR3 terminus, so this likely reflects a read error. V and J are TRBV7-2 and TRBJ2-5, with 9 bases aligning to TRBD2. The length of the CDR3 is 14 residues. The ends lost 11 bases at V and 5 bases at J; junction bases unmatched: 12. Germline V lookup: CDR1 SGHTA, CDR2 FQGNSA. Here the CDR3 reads CAGLSGRPGETQYS. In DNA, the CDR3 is TGTGCCGGCCTCAGCGGGAGGCCCGGTGAGACCCAGTACTCC.

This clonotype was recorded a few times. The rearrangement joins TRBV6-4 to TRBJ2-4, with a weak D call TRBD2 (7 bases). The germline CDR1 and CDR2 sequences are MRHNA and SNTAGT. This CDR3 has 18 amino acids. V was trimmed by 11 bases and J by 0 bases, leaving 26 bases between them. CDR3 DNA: TGTGCCCTCGGAGGGGGGGCTTATCCACTTATAGCCAAAAACATTCAGTACTTC. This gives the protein CALGGGAYPLIAKNIQYF.

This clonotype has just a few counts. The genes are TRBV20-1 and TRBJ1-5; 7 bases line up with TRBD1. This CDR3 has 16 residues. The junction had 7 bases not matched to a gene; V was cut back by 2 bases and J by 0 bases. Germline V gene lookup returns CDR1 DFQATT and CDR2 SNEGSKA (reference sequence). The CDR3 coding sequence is TGCAGTGCTAGAAGAGGACAGGTTTATAGCAATCAGCCCCAGCATTTT. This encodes CSARRGQVYSNQPQHF.

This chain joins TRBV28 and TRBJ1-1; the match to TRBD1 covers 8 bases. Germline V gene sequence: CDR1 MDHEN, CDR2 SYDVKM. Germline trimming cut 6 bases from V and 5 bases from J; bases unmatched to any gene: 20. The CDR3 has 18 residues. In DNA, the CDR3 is TGTGCCAGCAGCCATCCGGCCGGACAGGGAGGGCCTAGGACTGAAGCTTTCTTT. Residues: CASSHPAGQGGPRTEAFF.

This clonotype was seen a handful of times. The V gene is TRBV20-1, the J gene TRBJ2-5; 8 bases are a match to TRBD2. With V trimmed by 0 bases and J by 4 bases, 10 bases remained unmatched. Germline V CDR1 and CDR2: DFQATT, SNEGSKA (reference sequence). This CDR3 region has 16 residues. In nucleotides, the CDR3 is TGCAGTGCTAGAGACCCCTTCGAGGCGGGAGGAGAGACCCAGTACTTC. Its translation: CSARDPFEAGGETQYF.

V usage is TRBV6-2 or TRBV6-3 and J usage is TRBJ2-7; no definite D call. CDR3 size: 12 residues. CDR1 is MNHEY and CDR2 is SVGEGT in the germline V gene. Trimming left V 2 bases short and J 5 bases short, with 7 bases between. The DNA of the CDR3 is TGTGCCAGCAGTTACGCAAGGAACGAGCAGTACGTC. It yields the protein CASSYARNEQYV.

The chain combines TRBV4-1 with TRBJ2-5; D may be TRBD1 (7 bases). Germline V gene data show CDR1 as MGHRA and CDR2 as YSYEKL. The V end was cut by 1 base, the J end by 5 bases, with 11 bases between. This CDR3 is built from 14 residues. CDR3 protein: CASSQGGTAETQYF. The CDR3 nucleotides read TGCGCCAGCAGCCAAGGCGGGACAGCGGAGACCCAGTACTTC.

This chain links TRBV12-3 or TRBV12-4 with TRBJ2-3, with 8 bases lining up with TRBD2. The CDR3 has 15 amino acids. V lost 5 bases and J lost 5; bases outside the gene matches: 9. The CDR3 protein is CASSRAGGRGDTQYF. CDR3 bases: TGTGCCAGCAGTCGGGCGGGAGGCCGGGGAGATACGCAGTATTTT.

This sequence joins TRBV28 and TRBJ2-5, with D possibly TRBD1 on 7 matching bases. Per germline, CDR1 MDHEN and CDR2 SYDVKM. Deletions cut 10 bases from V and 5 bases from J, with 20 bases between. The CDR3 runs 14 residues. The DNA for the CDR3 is TGTGCCACCAGGGGGGACTCCCTTTGGGAGACCCAGTACTTC. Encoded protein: CATRGDSLWETQYF.

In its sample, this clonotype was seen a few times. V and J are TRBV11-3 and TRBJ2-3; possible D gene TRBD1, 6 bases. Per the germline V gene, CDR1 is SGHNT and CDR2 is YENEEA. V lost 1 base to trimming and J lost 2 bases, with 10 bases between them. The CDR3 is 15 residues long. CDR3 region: CASSLGYRDTDTQYF. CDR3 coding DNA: TGTGCCAGCAGCTTAGGATACAGGGACACAGATACGCAGTATTTT.